This T cell receptor (beta chain) appears in the sequencing data of a study of blood T cell repertoires in COVID-19. Across the study: Some COVID-19 samples were acute and others convalescent; all came from the United States, Italy and Spain. The cDNA or gDNA used as material had been derived from T cells, B-cell-depleted T cells, or PBMCs.

Assay: immunoSEQ multiplex PCR; the TCRdb copy retains only in-frame clones and omits some. The data hold 93,000 or so clones, with about 90% observed a single time. This CDR3 is built from 15 residues. Germline V CDR1 and CDR2: SEHNR, FQNEAQ (reference sequence). Between the trimmed V and J ends, which lost 8 bases and 0 bases, there was a span of 13 bases. The chain carries TRBV7-9 and TRBJ2-2; D is unclear. The sequence was obtained from a human donor in a cohort sampled during active COVID-19. The sample was peripheral blood. The CDR3 spells CASGQSLANTGELFF. The CDR3 coding sequence is TGTGCCAGCGGGCAGAGCCTTGCGAACACCGGGGAGCTGTTTTTT. The whole variable domain, filled in from reference TRBV7-9 and TRBJ2-2, reads DTGVSQNPRHKITKRGQNVTFRCDPISEHNRLYWYRQTLGQGPEFLTYFQNEAQLEKSRLLSDRFSAERPKGSFSTLEIQRTEQGDSAMYLCASGQSLANTGELFFGEGSRLTVL.